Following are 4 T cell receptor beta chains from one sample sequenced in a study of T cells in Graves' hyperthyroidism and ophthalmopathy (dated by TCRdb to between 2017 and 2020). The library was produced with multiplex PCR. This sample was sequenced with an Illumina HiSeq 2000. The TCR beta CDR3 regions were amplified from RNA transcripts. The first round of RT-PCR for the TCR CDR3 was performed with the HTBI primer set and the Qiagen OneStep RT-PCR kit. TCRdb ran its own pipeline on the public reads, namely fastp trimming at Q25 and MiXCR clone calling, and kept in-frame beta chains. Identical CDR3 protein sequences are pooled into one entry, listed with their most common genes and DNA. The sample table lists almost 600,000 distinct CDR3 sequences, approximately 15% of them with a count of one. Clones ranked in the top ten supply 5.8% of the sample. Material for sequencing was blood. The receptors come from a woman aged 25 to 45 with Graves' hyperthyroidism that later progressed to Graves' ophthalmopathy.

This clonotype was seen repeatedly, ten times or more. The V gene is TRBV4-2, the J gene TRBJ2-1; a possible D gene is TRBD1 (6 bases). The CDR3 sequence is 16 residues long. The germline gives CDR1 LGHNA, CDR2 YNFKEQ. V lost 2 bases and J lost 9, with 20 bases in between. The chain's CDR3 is CASSQLGAIQGIEQFF. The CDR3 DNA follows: TGTGCCAGCAGCCAATTAGGGGCTATTCAGGGGATTGAGCAGTTCTTC.

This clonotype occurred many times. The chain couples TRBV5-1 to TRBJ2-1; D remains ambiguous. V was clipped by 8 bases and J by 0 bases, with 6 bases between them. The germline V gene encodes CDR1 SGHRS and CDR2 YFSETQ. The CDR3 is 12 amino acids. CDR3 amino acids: CASRFSYNEQFF. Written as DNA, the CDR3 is TGCGCCAGTCGATTCTCCTACAATGAGCAGTTCTTC.

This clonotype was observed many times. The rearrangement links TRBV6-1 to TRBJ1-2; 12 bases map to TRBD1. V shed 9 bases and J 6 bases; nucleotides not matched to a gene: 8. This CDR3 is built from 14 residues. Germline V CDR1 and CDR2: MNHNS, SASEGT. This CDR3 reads CASLRDRGPDGYTF. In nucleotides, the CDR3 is TGTGCCAGTCTCCGGGACAGGGGGCCCGATGGCTACACCTTC.

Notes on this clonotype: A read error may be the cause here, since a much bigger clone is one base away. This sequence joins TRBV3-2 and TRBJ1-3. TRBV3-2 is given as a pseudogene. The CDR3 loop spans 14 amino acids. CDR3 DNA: TGTGCCAGCAGCCAGGAGAGCTCTGGAGACACCATATATTTT. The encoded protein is CASSQESSGDTIYF.